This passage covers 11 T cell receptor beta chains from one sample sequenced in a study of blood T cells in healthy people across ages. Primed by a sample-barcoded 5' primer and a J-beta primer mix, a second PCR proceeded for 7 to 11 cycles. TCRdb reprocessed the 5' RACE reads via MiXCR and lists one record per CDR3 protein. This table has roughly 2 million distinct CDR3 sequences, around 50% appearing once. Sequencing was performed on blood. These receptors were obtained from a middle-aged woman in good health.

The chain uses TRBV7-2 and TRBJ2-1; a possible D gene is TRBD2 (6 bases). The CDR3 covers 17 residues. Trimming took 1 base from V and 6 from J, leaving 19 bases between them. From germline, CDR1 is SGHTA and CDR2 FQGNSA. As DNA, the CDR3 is TGTGCCAGCAGCTTAGGTGTTGGGACTCCAGGAGGCAATGAGCAGTTCTTC. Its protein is CASSLGVGTPGGNEQFF.

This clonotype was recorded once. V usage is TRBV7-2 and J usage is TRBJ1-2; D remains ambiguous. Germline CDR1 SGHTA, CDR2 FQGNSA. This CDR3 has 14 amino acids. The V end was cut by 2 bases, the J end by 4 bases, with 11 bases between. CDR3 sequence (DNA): TGTGCCAGCAGCTTATTAGGCTCGGGCTATGGCTACACCTTC. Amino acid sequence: CASSLLGSGYGYTF.

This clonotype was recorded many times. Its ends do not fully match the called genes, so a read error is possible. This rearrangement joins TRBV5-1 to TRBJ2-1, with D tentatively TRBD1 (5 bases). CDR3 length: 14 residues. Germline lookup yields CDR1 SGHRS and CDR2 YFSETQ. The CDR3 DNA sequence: TGTGCCAGCAGCTTAGGGCAGGGAAACAATGAGCAGTTCTTC. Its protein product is CASSLGQGNNEQFF.

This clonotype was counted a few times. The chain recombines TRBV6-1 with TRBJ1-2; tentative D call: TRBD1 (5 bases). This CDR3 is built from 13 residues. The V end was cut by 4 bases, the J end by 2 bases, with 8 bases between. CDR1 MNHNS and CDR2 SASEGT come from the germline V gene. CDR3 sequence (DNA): TGTGCCAGCAGTGTGAGGGGAAACTATGGCTACACCTTC. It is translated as CASSVRGNYGYTF.

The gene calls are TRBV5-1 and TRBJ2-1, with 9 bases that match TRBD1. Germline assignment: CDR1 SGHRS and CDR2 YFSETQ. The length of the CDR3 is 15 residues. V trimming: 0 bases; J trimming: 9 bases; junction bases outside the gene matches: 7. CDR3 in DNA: TGCGCCAGCAGCTTGGTACAGGGGGCGCAGGTTGAGCAGTTCTTC. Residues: CASSLVQGAQVEQFF.

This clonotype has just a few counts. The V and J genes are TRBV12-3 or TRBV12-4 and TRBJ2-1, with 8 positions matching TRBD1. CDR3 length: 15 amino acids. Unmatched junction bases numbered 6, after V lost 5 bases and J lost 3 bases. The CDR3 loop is CASSQRTGNYNEQFF. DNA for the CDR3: TGTGCCAGCAGTCAACGGACAGGGAACTACAATGAGCAGTTCTTC.

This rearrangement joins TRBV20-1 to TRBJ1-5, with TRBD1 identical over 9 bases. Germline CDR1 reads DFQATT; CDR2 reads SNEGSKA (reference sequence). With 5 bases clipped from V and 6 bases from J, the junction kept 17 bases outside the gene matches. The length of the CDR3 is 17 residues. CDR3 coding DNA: TGCAGTGCTGGAATACGGACAGGGGTTGTAGGTGGTCAGCCCCAGCATTTT. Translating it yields CSAGIRTGVVGGQPQHF.

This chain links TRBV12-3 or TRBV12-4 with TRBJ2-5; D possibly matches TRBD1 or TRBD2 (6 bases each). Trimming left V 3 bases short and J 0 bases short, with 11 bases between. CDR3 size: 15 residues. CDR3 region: CASSLVEGDQETQYF. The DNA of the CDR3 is TGTGCCAGCAGTTTGGTGGAGGGGGACCAAGAGACCCAGTACTTC.

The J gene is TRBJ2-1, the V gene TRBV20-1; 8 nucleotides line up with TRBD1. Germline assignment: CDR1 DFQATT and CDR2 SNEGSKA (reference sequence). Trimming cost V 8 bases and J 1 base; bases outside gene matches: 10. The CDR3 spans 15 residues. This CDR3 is CSPVRGHRSYNEQFF. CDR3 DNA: TGCAGTCCCGTCAGGGGGCACAGGTCCTACAATGAGCAGTTCTTC.

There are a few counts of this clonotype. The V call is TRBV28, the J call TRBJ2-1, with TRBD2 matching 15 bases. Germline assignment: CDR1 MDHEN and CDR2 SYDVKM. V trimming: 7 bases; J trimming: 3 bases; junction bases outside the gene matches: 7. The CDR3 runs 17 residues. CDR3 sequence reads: CASITGTSGGFYNEQFF. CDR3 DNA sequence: TGTGCCAGCATTACCGGGACTAGCGGGGGGTTCTACAATGAGCAGTTCTTC.

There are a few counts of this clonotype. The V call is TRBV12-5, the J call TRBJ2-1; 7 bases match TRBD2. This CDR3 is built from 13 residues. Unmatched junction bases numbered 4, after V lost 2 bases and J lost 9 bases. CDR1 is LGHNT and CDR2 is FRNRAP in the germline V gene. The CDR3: CASGLNSGGEQFF. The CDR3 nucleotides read TGTGCTAGTGGTTTGAATTCGGGAGGTGAGCAGTTCTTC. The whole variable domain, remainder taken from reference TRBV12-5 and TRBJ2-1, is DARVTQTPRHKVTEMGQEVTMRCQPILGHNTVFWYRQTMMQGLELLAYFRNRAPLDDSGMPKDRFSAEMPDATLATLKIQPSEPRDSAVYFCASGLNSGGEQFFGPGTRLTVL.